A single sample is the source of the 4 T cell receptor beta chains below, sequenced in a study of cytomegalovirus exposure and HLA in healthy donors. The PCR employed 60 Vbeta primers together with 13 Jbeta primers. Generated by immunoSEQ multiplex PCR, the TCRdb table keeps only in-frame clones and is missing some. The data hold approximately 150,000 clones, with approximately 80% observed a single time. Sequencing used PBMCs. The receptors shown here come from a man between 18 and 35 years old in good health and CMV-seropositive.

The chain employs TRBV2 and TRBJ1-6; TRBD1 might be the D (6 bases). This CDR3 is 15 amino acids long. The germline gives CDR1 SNHLY, CDR2 FYNNEI. V was pared by 1 base and J by 7 bases, with 11 bases between. This CDR3 reads CASSEDPGANSPLHF. CDR3 nucleotides: TGTGCCAGCAGTGAAGATCCAGGGGCGAATTCACCCCTCCACTTT. Combining the CDR3 with reference TRBV2 and TRBJ1-6 gives the whole variable domain EPEVTQTPSHQVTQMGQEVILRCVPISNHLYFYWYRQILGQKVEFLVSFYNNEISEKSEIFDDQFSVERPDGSNFTLKIRSTKLEDSAMYFCASSEDPGANSPLHFGNGTRLTVT.

The V gene is TRBV9, the J gene TRBJ1-1; possible D gene TRBD1, 6 bases. CDR1 and CDR2 (germline): SGDLS, YYNGEE. The CDR3 has 18 residues. V was shortened by 2 bases and J by 2 bases, with 22 bases between the two germline ends. The CDR3 sequence is CASSVEPTSDRLNTEAFF. The CDR3 coding sequence is TGTGCCAGCAGCGTCGAACCTACCTCAGACAGGCTTAACACTGAAGCTTTCTTT.

Comments on this clone: The identical CDR3 is also encoded by other nucleotide sequences in the sample. The V call is TRBV6-6, the J call TRBJ1-5, with TRBD1 as a possible D gene (6 bases). The CDR3 consists of 16 residues. Germline CDR1 reads MNHNY; CDR2 reads SVGAGI (reference sequence). V shed 0 bases and J shed 0 bases, with 9 bases lying between them. This CDR3 reads CASSYSGRGSNQPQHF. The CDR3 coding sequence is TGTGCCAGCAGTTACTCGGGCAGGGGTAGCAATCAGCCCCAGCATTTT.

Only a few counts were recorded for this clone. V and J are TRBV5-1 and TRBJ2-3, with 10 bases lining up with TRBD1. The CDR3 totals 13 residues. Trimming cost V 6 bases and J 6 bases; bases outside gene matches: 4. From germline, CDR1 is SGHRS and CDR2 YFSETQ. The CDR3 DNA follows: TGCGCCAGCACTAAGGGACAGGGGGATACGCAGTATTTT. This codes for CASTKGQGDTQYF.